The 29 T cell receptor beta chains listed next were all sequenced from one sample in a study of T cells in Graves' hyperthyroidism and ophthalmopathy. Amplification yielded TCR beta CDR3 regions, with RNA transcripts as the source. Using the HTBI primer set, a first-round RT-PCR was run on the TCR CDR3. In TCRdb, the multiplex PCR reads were re-called with MiXCR into one record per CDR3 protein. This table holds 700,000 or so distinct CDR3 sequences, about a sixth found once. The sample was blood. These receptors originate from a man younger than 35 with Graves' hyperthyroidism.

This clonotype was found many times. The chain combines TRBV11-2 with TRBJ2-2, with TRBD2 matching over 7 bases. Trimming at V came to 5 bases and at J to 3 bases, leaving 6 bases not matched to a gene. This CDR3 has 15 amino acids. Germline V CDR1 and CDR2: SGHAT, FQNNGV. CDR3 protein: CASSPRLAYTGELFF. In DNA, the CDR3 is TGTGCCAGCAGCCCGAGACTAGCTTACACCGGGGAGCTGTTTTTT.

The rearrangement links TRBV10-3 to TRBJ2-1, with unresolved D. CDR3 length: 13 residues. Germline loops: CDR1 ENHRY, CDR2 SYGVKD. Trimming stripped 4 bases from V and 8 bases from J, with 12 bases between. CDR3 residues: CAISAPEKDEQFF. Written as DNA, the CDR3 is TGTGCCATCAGTGCTCCCGAGAAGGATGAGCAGTTCTTC.

This chain links TRBV9 with TRBJ2-7, with TRBD2 identical over 12 bases. V was clipped by 4 bases and J by 5 bases; unmatched bases: 7. The CDR3 runs to 15 residues. CDR1 is SGDLS, CDR2 YYNGEE, per germline. The CDR3 DNA reads TGTGCCAGCAGCCCCCGACTAGCGGGAGTCCACGAGCAGTACTTC. Its protein product is CASSPRLAGVHEQYF.

This clonotype was detected only a few times. This sequence joins TRBV10-1 and TRBJ2-1, with D perhaps being TRBD1 or TRBD2 (7 bases each). The CDR3 is 14 amino acids. Germline loops: CDR1 WNHNN, CDR2 SYGVQD (reference sequence). With 0 bases removed from V and 12 bases from J, the gap between germline ends came to 15 bases. CDR3 protein: CASSESLAGGVQFF. The DNA of the CDR3 is TGCGCCAGCAGTGAGTCGTTGGCAGGGGGGGTGCAGTTCTTC.

The chain couples TRBV5-1 to TRBJ1-2; D remains ambiguous. The V gene lost 2 bases and the J gene lost 6 bases, with 11 bases spanning the gap. The CDR3 runs to 13 residues. From germline, CDR1 is SGHRS and CDR2 YFSETQ. The chain's CDR3 is CASSFPSGDGYTF. The DNA for the CDR3 is TGCGCCAGCAGCTTCCCGTCTGGGGATGGCTACACCTTC.

The chain couples TRBV7-9 to TRBJ2-1; 13 bases agree with TRBD2. The germline gives CDR1 SEHNR, CDR2 FQNEAQ (reference sequence). CDR3 length equals 15 residues. V shed 6 bases, J shed 9 bases, and the junction held 8 bases outside the gene matches. The CDR3 reads CASRLLAGGPSEQFF. The DNA for the CDR3 is TGTGCCAGCAGGTTACTAGCGGGAGGGCCGAGTGAGCAGTTCTTC.

The rearrangement uses TRBV3-1 and TRBJ2-7; D is unclear. The CDR3 contains 12 residues. Germline values: CDR1 LGHDT, CDR2 YNNKEL (reference sequence). V lost 2 bases and J 4 bases, leaving 6 bases between the germline ends. The CDR3 loop is CASSQTDYEQYF. DNA of the CDR3: TGTGCCAGCAGCCAAACAGATTACGAGCAGTACTTC.

This clonotype was detected only a few times. The genes are TRBV19 and TRBJ1-2; D is undetermined. The CDR3 runs 14 residues. CDR1 and CDR2 from the germline V gene are LNHDA and SQIVND (reference sequence). Trimming shortened V by 11 bases and J by 3 bases, and 19 bases separated the two germline ends. The CDR3 loop reads CASTAGVSYYGYTF. DNA of the CDR3: TGTGCCTCCACCGCTGGCGTTTCCTACTATGGCTACACCTTC.

The table lists this clonotype with a count of one. A much larger clone differs from this one at a single base, so this may be a read error. The chain couples TRBV2 to TRBJ2-5, with D uncertain. The CDR3 has 12 residues. Germline V CDR1 and CDR2: SNHLY, FYNNEI. CDR3: CVSSEEEETQYF. CDR3 bases: TGTGTCAGCAGTGAGGAAGAAGAGACCCAGTACTTC. Using reference TRBV2 and TRBJ2-5 for the parts outside the CDR3, the full variable domain is EPEVTQTPSHQVTQMGQEVILRCVPISNHLYFYWYRQILGQKVEFLVSFYNNEISEKSEIFDDQFSVERPDGSNFTLKIRSTKLEDSAMYFCVSSEEEETQYFGPGTRLLVL.

The chain is built from TRBV4-2 and TRBJ2-5, with 9 bases aligning to TRBD2. The germline gives CDR1 LGHNA, CDR2 YNFKEQ. The CDR3 covers 15 residues. The V segment lost 1 base and the J segment 4 bases; nucleotides outside the gene matches: 4. CDR3 DNA: TGTGCCAGCAGCCAAGGAGGGACTAGCCGAGAGACCCAGTACTTC. This sequence encodes CASSQGGTSRETQYF.

Worth noting for this clonotype: It may be a read error: a sequence one base away is much more abundant. The genes are TRBV11-2 and TRBJ2-1; no clear D. The J call is doubtful: the DNA matches TRBJ2-7 better. CDR3 length equals 14 residues. Germline V gives CDR1 SGHAT, CDR2 FQNNGV. CDR3 bases: TGTGCCAGCAGCTTTCTAACGGACCTCAATGAGCAGTACTTC. This sequence encodes CASSFLTDLNEQYF.

The CDR3 DNA follows: TGTGCCAGCACATGGACTAGCGGGAGATTGTACTTC. Translation gives CASTWTSGRLYF. The V gene is TRBV28, the J gene TRBJ2-5; 13 bases are shared with TRBD2. The J segment lost 13 bases and the V segment lost 7 bases, leaving 6 bases of the junction unmatched. The germline V gene has CDR1 MDHEN and CDR2 SYDVKM. The CDR3 totals 12 residues.

Ten or more counts support this clonotype. V gene TRBV28 combines with J gene TRBJ2-2, with D perhaps TRBD1 (6 bases). V was trimmed by 1 base and J by 6 bases, leaving 21 bases between them. This CDR3 spans 18 amino acids. CDR1 MDHEN and CDR2 SYDVKM come from the germline V gene. The CDR3 nucleotides are TGTGCCAGCAGTTTATTTAGCCCCACACAGGGAAGATCCGGGGAGCTGTTTTTT. This codes for CASSLFSPTQGRSGELFF. Complete variable domain (other parts from reference TRBV28 and TRBJ2-2): DVKVTQSSRYLVKRTGEKVFLECVQDMDHENMFWYRQDPGLGLRLIYFSYDVKMKEKGDIPEGYSVSREKKERFSLILESASTNQTSMYLCASSLFSPTQGRSGELFFGEGSRLTVL.

The chain couples TRBV5-4 to TRBJ2-6, with D tentatively TRBD1 (5 bases). Germline lookup yields CDR1 SGHNT and CDR2 YYREEE (reference sequence). The CDR3 length is 15 residues. Trimming pared 5 bases from V and 4 bases from J, leaving 13 bases between. In nucleotides, the CDR3 is TGTGCCAGCAGTTCCCCAGGGTACGGGGCCAACGTCCTGACTTTC. The encoded protein is CASSSPGYGANVLTF.

The chain employs TRBV20-1 and TRBJ2-2; D call uncertain. Germline CDR1 and CDR2: DFQATT and SNEGSKA (reference sequence). CDR3 length: 13 amino acids. The germline V and J ends were trimmed by 6 bases and 5 bases, with 13 bases remaining between them. The CDR3 is CSALRVETGELFF. The CDR3, as DNA: TGCAGTGCCCTTAGGGTGGAGACCGGGGAGCTGTTTTTT.

The chain links TRBV7-2 to TRBJ1-5; TRBD1 matches at 9 bases. This CDR3 contains 15 residues. In germline, CDR1 is SGHTA, CDR2 FQGNSA. V was clipped by 4 bases and J by 4 bases; unmatched bases: 5. This CDR3 is CTSSSLQGANQPQHF. The CDR3, as DNA: TGTACCAGCAGCTCCCTACAGGGGGCGAATCAGCCCCAGCATTTT.

This clonotype was seen repeatedly, ten times or more. This chain uses TRBV12-3 or TRBV12-4 with TRBJ1-1, with D tentatively TRBD1 (5 bases). The V end lost 8 bases, the J end lost 6 bases, and 16 bases lay between the germline ends. The CDR3 length is 13 residues. The CDR3 DNA sequence: TGTGCCAGCTCGGGACCCAGTTACTCTGAAGCTTTCTTT. This encodes CASSGPSYSEAFF.

V and J are TRBV28 and TRBJ2-3; the match to TRBD2 covers 10 bases. Germline V CDR1 and CDR2: MDHEN, SYDVKM. V lost 3 bases, J lost 3 bases, and 9 bases stayed unmatched. The CDR3 is made up of 17 amino acids. In nucleotides, the CDR3 is TGTGCCAGCAGTTTTGGGCTAGCGGGAGTGAGTACAGATACGCAGTATTTT. Its translation is CASSFGLAGVSTDTQYF.

This clonotype was counted ten times or more. The gene calls are TRBV5-1 and TRBJ2-3; 8 bases map to TRBD1. Germline V gene sequence: CDR1 SGHRS, CDR2 YFSETQ. CDR3 size: 14 residues. The V gene end was trimmed by 3 bases and the J gene end by 6 bases; junction bases not matched to a gene: 6. In nucleotides, the CDR3 is TGCGCCAGCAGCTCGAGACAGGGGAGGGATACGCAGTATTTT. Protein sequence: CASSSRQGRDTQYF.

This clonotype was recorded at least ten times. The CDR3 here is CASSQGRGAYGYTF. In DNA form, the CDR3 reads TGTGCCAGCAGCCAAGGGAGAGGGGCCTATGGCTACACCTTC. J is TRBJ1-2 and V is TRBV3-1; D is possibly TRBD1 (5 bases). CDR1 and CDR2 from the germline V gene are LGHDT and YNNKEL (reference sequence). The CDR3 is made up of 14 amino acids. Trimming stripped 1 base from V and 4 bases from J, with 10 bases between.

The chain is built from TRBV4-1 and TRBJ2-2, with 9 nucleotides matching TRBD1. In germline, CDR1 is MGHRA, CDR2 YSYEKL. The J segment lost 4 bases and the V segment lost 5 bases, leaving 5 bases of the junction unmatched. The CDR3 runs 15 residues. Written as DNA, the CDR3 is TGCGCCAGCAGCTCGGGACAGGGCAGCACCGGGGAGCTGTTTTTT. It translates to CASSSGQGSTGELFF.

This clonotype was detected only a few times. V is TRBV11-3 and J is TRBJ2-3; TRBD1 is a possible D gene (5 bases). Trimming took off 3 bases at V and 6 bases at J, with 10 bases between the two ends. CDR3 length: 13 residues. Germline V CDR1 and CDR2: SGHNT, YENEEA. DNA for the CDR3: TGTGCCAGCAGCTTTCAGGGATTGGATACGCAGTATTTT. This encodes CASSFQGLDTQYF.

The table lists this clonotype with many counts. The genes are TRBV20-1 and TRBJ2-7; a weak D match, TRBD2 (6 bases). Germline CDR1 DFQATT, CDR2 SNEGSKA (reference sequence). This CDR3 region has 13 residues. Trimming left V 3 bases short and J 1 base short, with 10 bases between. CDR3 protein: CSARGGWSYEQYF. In DNA form, the CDR3 reads TGCAGTGCTAGGGGGGGATGGTCCTACGAGCAGTACTTC.

A note on this clonotype: A read error is possible here, since a much larger clone lies one base away. The gene calls are TRBV28 and TRBJ1-4; the D is unclear. CDR3 length: 13 residues. Germline V gene data show CDR1 as MDHEN and CDR2 as SYDVKM. CDR3 DNA: TGTGCCAGCAGGTCAGAGAAAGGTGAAAAACTGCTTTTT. Its protein is CASRSEKGEKLLF.

This clonotype occurred a few times. The V gene is TRBV7-2, the J gene TRBJ1-5; D gene unclear. The CDR3 is 14 amino acids. Germline-derived CDR1 and CDR2 are SGHTA and FQGNSA. The V and J ends lost 1 base and 0 bases respectively, with 4 bases between them. As DNA, the CDR3 is TGTGCCAGCAGCTTAGAGCGTAGCAATCAGCCCCAGCATTTT. It is translated as CASSLERSNQPQHF.

The V and J genes are TRBV18 and TRBJ1-1; no reliable D call. There are 16 residues in the CDR3. Germline loops: CDR1 KGHSH, CDR2 LQKENI. Trimming removed 0 bases at V and 3 bases at J, with 14 bases between. The CDR3 loop is CASSPPNLGRYTEAFF. The CDR3 DNA reads TGTGCCAGCTCACCACCTAACCTCGGAAGGTACACTGAAGCTTTCTTT.

In its sample, this clonotype was seen many times. J is TRBJ2-4 and V is TRBV11-2; 11 bases line up with TRBD1. V lost 6 bases and J lost 0; bases outside the gene matches: 7. The CDR3 has 17 amino acids. The germline gives CDR1 SGHAT, CDR2 FQNNGV. The CDR3 protein is CASRWDRGSLAKNIQYF. The CDR3 coding sequence is TGTGCCAGCAGGTGGGACAGGGGGAGCTTAGCCAAAAACATTCAGTACTTC.

This clonotype was counted at least ten times. This chain links TRBV20-1 with TRBJ1-5, with D uncertain. This CDR3 comprises 15 residues. V lost 2 bases to trimming and J lost 3 bases, with 14 bases between them. The germline V gene encodes CDR1 DFQATT and CDR2 SNEGSKA (reference sequence). Here the CDR3 reads CSARNRAGYNQPQHF. For the CDR3, the DNA is TGCAGTGCTAGAAATCGGGCAGGCTACAATCAGCCCCAGCATTTT.

This clonotype was seen a single time. This rearrangement joins TRBV5-1 to TRBJ2-2; D is undetermined. Germline CDR1 reads SGHRS; CDR2 reads YFSETQ. V was clipped by 1 base and J by 6 bases, with 10 bases between them. The CDR3 is made up of 14 amino acids. CDR3 sequence: CASSLSNRPGELFF. The CDR3 nucleotides are TGCGCCAGCAGCTTGTCGAATAGGCCCGGGGAGCTGTTTTTT.